This is a list of T cell receptor beta chains from one sample in a study of cytomegalovirus exposure and HLA in healthy donors. Profiled with immunoSEQ multiplex PCR; TCRdb holds only in-frame clones, not every one. This sample's clone table lists 200,000 to 250,000 clones. The sample was PBMCs. Source of these receptors: a woman under 40 in good health and CMV-seropositive. Both conserved end residues are part of each CDR3. The D gene is left open where the match is weak.

cdr3_length	d_call	v_call	j_call	cdr3_nt	cdr3_aa
15	.	TRBV5-4	TRBJ2-5	TGTGCCAGCAGCTTGAATTTGGACAGCCAAGAGACCCAGTACTTC	CASSLNLDSQETQYF
12	.	TRBV27	TRBJ2-2	TGTGCCAGCAGTCGCAGGCGCGGGGAGCTGTTTTTT	CASSRRRGELFF
11	.	TRBV2	TRBJ1-1	TGTGCCACGCACAGGGAGTCTGAAGCTTTCTTT	CATHRESEAFF
15	TRBD1	TRBV4-2	TRBJ2-3	TGTGCCAGCAGCCAAGTTGAGGGGGCCCGAGATACGCAGTATTTT	CASSQVEGARDTQYF
14	.	TRBV5-1	TRBJ1-1	TGCGCCAGCAGCCTCGGAGAGACAGGAGTTGAAGCTTTCTTT	CASSLGETGVEAFF
15	TRBD1	TRBV6-1	TRBJ1-3	TGTGCCGCGCGGGACAGGGAATTCTCTGGAAACACCATATATTTT	CAARDREFSGNTIYF
15	TRBD1	TRBV28	TRBJ2-7	TGTGCCAGCAGAGCCGGGACAGTTACCCTCTACGAGCAGTACTTC	CASRAGTVTLYEQYF
19	TRBD2	TRBV15	TRBJ2-5	TGTGCCACCAGCTCGCGAGCGGCTAGCGGGAGGGCCGGGGGCGAGACCCAGTACTTC	CATSSRAASGRAGGETQYF
17	TRBD1	TRBV11-3	TRBJ1-1	TGTGCCAGCAGCTCCCGGGACAGGGGTCGCCAGAACACTGAAGCTTTCTTT	CASSSRDRGRQNTEAFF
11	.	TRBV29-1	TRBJ2-5	TGCAGCGTCTGGGTCGGGGAGACCCAGTACTTC	CSVWVGETQYF
15	TRBD2	TRBV27	TRBJ2-1	TGTGCCAGCAGTTTACTAGCGGGCCTCCTCCATGAGCAGTTCTTC	CASSLLAGLLHEQFF
17	TRBD2	TRBV19	TRBJ2-1	TGTGCCACCACCCCCCCACCGGGACTAGCGGGGACGAATGAGCAGTTCTTC	CATTPPPGLAGTNEQFF
13	.	TRBV30	TRBJ1-5	TGTGCCTGGAGAAAACAGGGTAATCAGCCCCAGCATTTT	CAWRKQGNQPQHF
16	.	TRBV7-2	TRBJ1-1	TGTGCCAGCAGCTTACGTACAGTAATCATGAACACTGAAGCTTTCTTT	CASSLRTVIMNTEAFF
15	.	TRBV4-1	TRBJ2-7	TGCGCCAGCAGCCAAATCGGGCGGGCAGCCTACGAGCAGTACTTC	CASSQIGRAAYEQYF
15	TRBD1	TRBV5-1	TRBJ2-7	TGCGCCAGCAGCTTGGGTCCAGGGGGTAGGTACGAGCAGTACTTC	CASSLGPGGRYEQYF
12	.	TRBV6-1	TRBJ1-2	TGTGCCAGCAGGAGTCGGGAGTATGGCTACACCTTC	CASRSREYGYTF
13	.	TRBV19	TRBJ2-6	TGTGCCTCGGAGAGCTCTGGGGCCAACGTCCTGACTTTC	CASESSGANVLTF
13	.	TRBV7-2	TRBJ1-2	TGTGCCAGCAGCCTTCAGGACAGCTATGGCTACACCTTC	CASSLQDSYGYTF
15	TRBD1	TRBV28	TRBJ2-7	TGTGCCAGCAGCCTGCCGGGACAGTCCAACTACGAGCAGTACTTC	CASSLPGQSNYEQYF
13	TRBD1	TRBV5-8	TRBJ1-1	TGTGCCAGCAGCCCAGGGGGATGGACTGAAGCTTTCTTT	CASSPGGWTEAFF
14	.	TRBV19	TRBJ2-5	TGTGCCAGTAGTAGCGGGATACATCAAGAGACCCAGTACTTC	CASSSGIHQETQYF
16	TRBD2	TRBV11-2	TRBJ2-3	TGTGCCAGCAGCTTAGGGGGAGGGGCGAACACAGATACGCAGTATTTT	CASSLGGGANTDTQYF
15	TRBD1	TRBV30	TRBJ1-4	TGTGCCTGGAGCCCCGGGACAGCAACTAATGAAAAACTGTTTTTT	CAWSPGTATNEKLFF
13	.	TRBV11-2	TRBJ1-1	TGTGCCAGCAGCTCTTCCTTCTTCACTGAAGCTTTCTTT	CASSSSFFTEAFF
13	.	TRBV5-6	TRBJ2-7	TGTGCCAGCAGCTTGGGGCTGCCCTACGAGCAGTACTTC	CASSLGLPYEQYF
15	TRBD2	TRBV28	TRBJ2-5	TGTGCCAGCAGTCCGGGACTAGCGGGATCCGAGACCCAGTACTTC	CASSPGLAGSETQYF
17	TRBD1	TRBV7-2	TRBJ2-5	TGTGCCAGCAGCTCGCTCCATACAGGGGGTTTCAAAGAGACCCAGTACTTC	CASSSLHTGGFKETQYF
12	.	TRBV5-1	TRBJ1-2	TGCGCCAGCAGCTTGGAGGGGTATGGCTACACCTTC	CASSLEGYGYTF
16	TRBD2	TRBV28	TRBJ2-1	TGTGCCAGCAGGCCCGACCCTAGCGGGGTATACAATGAGCAGTTCTTC	CASRPDPSGVYNEQFF
15	TRBD1	TRBV19	TRBJ1-5	TGTGCCAGTAGTATTGGCACAGGGGGAAATCAGCCCCAGCATTTT	CASSIGTGGNQPQHF
14	TRBD2	TRBV7-2	TRBJ2-5	TGTGCCAGCAGCCTTAGCGGGAGGGGCGAGACCCAGTACTTC	CASSLSGRGETQYF
13	.	TRBV30	TRBJ2-7	TGTGCCTGGAGTAGCGGCCTAAACTACGAGCAGTACTTC	CAWSSGLNYEQYF
14	TRBD1	TRBV5-8	TRBJ2-3	TGTGCCAGCAGCTCCGACAGGGGCACAGATACGCAGTATTTT	CASSSDRGTDTQYF
18	TRBD1	TRBV28	TRBJ1-5	TGTGCCAGCAGTTTATTCCCCCCGACAGGGGTTAGCAATCAGCCCCAGCATTTT	CASSLFPPTGVSNQPQHF